Here is one TCR beta chain with its context. No antigen is known for it. Profiled with immunoSEQ multiplex PCR; TCRdb holds only in-frame clones, not every one. The sample lists approximately 25,000 clones; less than 85% were seen once. These data belong to a study of somatic mutations in cytotoxic T cells in rheumatoid arthritis. Study-wide findings and caveats: The antigen targets of the expanded CD8+ clones were unknown.

Blood donors served as healthy controls; their median age was around 58 years (range roughly 20-80), and more than 50% were female. Isolation of the CD4+ and CD8+ populations was accomplished via positive magnetic bead selection, with purity assessed by flow cytometry. V was shortened by 7 bases and J by 6 bases, with 12 bases between the two germline ends. The CDR3 totals 12 residues. In germline, CDR1 is SGHVS, CDR2 FQNEAQ. The specimen sequenced was CD8+ T cells sorted from blood. The clonotype was recovered from a woman in her late teens or twenties in good health. This rearrangement joins TRBV7-8 to TRBJ1-1; TRBD1 might be the D (5 bases). The CDR3: CASTYTGAEAFF. In DNA form, the CDR3 reads TGTGCCAGCACCTACACAGGCGCTGAAGCTTTCTTT.